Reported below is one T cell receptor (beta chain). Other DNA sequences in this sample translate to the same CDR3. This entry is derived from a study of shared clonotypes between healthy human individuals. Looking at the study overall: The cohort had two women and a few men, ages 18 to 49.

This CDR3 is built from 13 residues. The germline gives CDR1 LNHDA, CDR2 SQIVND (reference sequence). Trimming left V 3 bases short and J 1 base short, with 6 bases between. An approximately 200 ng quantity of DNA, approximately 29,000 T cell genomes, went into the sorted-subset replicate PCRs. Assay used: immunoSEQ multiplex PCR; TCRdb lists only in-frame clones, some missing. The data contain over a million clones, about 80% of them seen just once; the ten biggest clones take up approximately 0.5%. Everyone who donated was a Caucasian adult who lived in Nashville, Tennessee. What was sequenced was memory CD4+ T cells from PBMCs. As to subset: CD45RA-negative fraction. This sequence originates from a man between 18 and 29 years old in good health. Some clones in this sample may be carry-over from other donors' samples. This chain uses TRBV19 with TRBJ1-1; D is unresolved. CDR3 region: CASSIIENTEAFF. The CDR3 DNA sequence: TGTGCCAGTAGTATCATCGAGAACACTGAAGCTTTCTTT.